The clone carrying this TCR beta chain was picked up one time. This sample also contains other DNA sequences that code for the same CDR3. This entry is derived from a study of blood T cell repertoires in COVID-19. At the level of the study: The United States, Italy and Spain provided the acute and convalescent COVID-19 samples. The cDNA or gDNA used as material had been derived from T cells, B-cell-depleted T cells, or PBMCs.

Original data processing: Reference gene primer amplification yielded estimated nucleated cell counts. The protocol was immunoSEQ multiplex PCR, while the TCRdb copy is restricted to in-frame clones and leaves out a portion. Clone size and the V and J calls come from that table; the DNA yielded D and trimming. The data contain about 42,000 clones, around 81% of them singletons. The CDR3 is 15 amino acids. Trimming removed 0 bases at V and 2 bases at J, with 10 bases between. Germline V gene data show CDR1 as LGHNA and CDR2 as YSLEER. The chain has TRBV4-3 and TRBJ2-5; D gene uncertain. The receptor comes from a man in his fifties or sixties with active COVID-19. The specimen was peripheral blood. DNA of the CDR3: TGCGCCAGCAGCCAAGATGTGGCCAGACAAGAGACCCAGTACTTC. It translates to CASSQDVARQETQYF.